What follows is one TCR beta chain and its context. The antigen is not known. Germline V gives CDR1 LNHDA, CDR2 SQIVND (reference sequence). The CDR3 spans 15 residues. The V end lost 10 bases, the J end lost 0 bases, and 18 bases lay between the germline ends. This entry comes from a study of T-cell reconstitution after alpha-beta-depleted transplantation in children. Unique molecular identifiers were incorporated into the prepared TCRbeta library. TCRdb redid the calling of the PCR reads with MiXCR, one entry per CDR3 protein. The table records approximately 170,000 distinct CDR3 sequences, over 8.5% of them present only once. Overall study results and limits: Surviving recipient T cells and thymic progenitors accounted for the high day-60 TCRbeta diversity observed in some patients. Newly produced T cells mostly accounted for T-cell counts and diversity one year post-transplant. About two months after transplant, alpha-beta T cells reportedly came from several hundred expanded graft clones.

The sample was PBMCs, taken before TCRalphabeta/CD19-depleted stem cell transplant. The origin of this receptor is a boy younger than 10 with acute myeloid leukemia, due to receive a stem cell transplant. This chain connects TRBV19 to TRBJ1-2, with unresolved D. CDR3 loop: CATRPKDGANYGYTF. The CDR3 DNA reads TGTGCCACAAGACCCAAGGACGGCGCTAACTATGGCTACACCTTC.